The sequence of this T cell receptor beta chain was determined in a study of T cells in Graves' hyperthyroidism and ophthalmopathy. Trimming cost V 1 base and J 0 bases; bases outside gene matches: 3. The CDR3 length is 16 residues. Looked up from germline, CDR1 is SGHAT and CDR2 is FQNNGV. This clonotype was found many times. TCR beta CDR3 sequences were amplified from RNA transcripts. During a first-round RT-PCR of the TCR CDR3, the HTBI primer set was used. One entry per CDR3 protein, called by TCRdb with MiXCR from the multiplex PCR reads. The data contain under 600,000 distinct CDR3 sequences, 15% to 20% of them singletons. Diagnoses used clinical symptoms, serum thyroxine and TRAb, thyroid ultrasound and orbital computed tomography.

Sequences were obtained from blood. The chain uses TRBV11-2 and TRBJ2-7, with TRBD2 identical over 10 bases. This clonotype originated in a woman between 35 and 50 years old with Graves' ophthalmopathy. CDR3: CASSLGLAGASYEQYF. For the CDR3, the DNA is TGTGCCAGCAGCTTAGGCCTAGCGGGGGCCTCCTACGAGCAGTACTTC.